This T cell receptor (beta chain) emerged from a study of CD8 T cells in ankylosing spondylitis. Details on this clonotype: Its cognate antigen is unknown.

General study findings and limits: A TCR beta motif of fewer than 10 highly homologous variants seemed to mark ankylosing spondylitis blood.

The authors made TCR beta libraries by quantitative 5'-RACE with molecular barcodes. In TCRdb, the 5' RACE reads were re-called with MiXCR into one record per CDR3 protein. The profile shows some 130,000 distinct CDR3 sequences, about 15% of them singletons. This clonotype was obtained from a male donor with ankylosing spondylitis. Specimen: blood, either unsorted or a sorted T cell fraction (not recorded which).

In nucleotides, the CDR3 is TGTGCCACCAGCACCTTACCAGGACAGGGGGCGAAGAGCTATGGCTACACCTTC. This translates into CATSTLPGQGAKSYGYTF. The chain uses TRBV15 and TRBJ1-2; 11 bases are a match to TRBD1. This CDR3 spans 18 amino acids. Germline values: CDR1 LNHNV, CDR2 YYDKDF (reference sequence). V shed 4 bases, J shed 4 bases, and the junction held 14 bases outside the gene matches.